The entry that follows covers one T cell receptor (beta chain) sequence. The sample originates from a study of T cell changes during pregnancy in multiple sclerosis. After removal of 5 bases from V and 2 bases from J, the junction contained 6 bases not matched to a gene. CDR1 and CDR2 from the germline V gene are SGHNT and YYREEE (reference sequence). The CDR3 extends over 14 amino acids. TCRdb keeps only in-frame clones here, not all; method: immunoSEQ multiplex PCR. The sample yields some 28,000 clones, around 90% seen once. The TCR sequence derives from a female donor in good health, enrolled as a control in a pregnancy study. The sequences come from CD4+ T cells from peripheral blood mononuclear cells, collected in the first trimester of pregnancy. The chain is built from TRBV5-4 and TRBJ2-7; TRBD2 matches 8 bases. DNA for the CDR3: TGTGCCAGCAGGCCTAGCGGGCTCGCCTACGAGCAGTACTTC. It translates to CASRPSGLAYEQYF.